The sequence of this TCR beta chain was determined in a study of shared clonotypes between healthy human individuals. Findings and caveats of the study: Naive subsets generally had larger estimated richness than memory subsets.

The donors were adults (healthy and HIV-negative) with no recent acute infections or vaccinations. Details on this clone: Its specificity is not known.

A deep-level run was used for the assay. Profiling relied on immunoSEQ multiplex PCR, and the TCRdb table lists in-frame clones only, not all of them. The sample has roughly 700,000 clones; approximately 79% are singletons. From germline, CDR1 is MDHEN and CDR2 SYDVKM. Germline trimming cut 7 bases from V and 1 base from J; bases unmatched to any gene: 2. This CDR3 has 14 amino acids. This receptor was identified in a woman between 25 and 40 years old in good health. This chain joins TRBV28 and TRBJ1-5; the match to TRBD1 covers 9 bases. The specimen sequenced was memory CD4+ T cells sorted from blood. Subset denoted: CD45RA-negative fraction. The CDR3 DNA sequence: TGTGCCAGCACTGACAGGGGGAGCAATCAGCCCCAGCATTTT. Protein product: CASTDRGSNQPQHF. Filled out from reference TRBV28 and TRBJ1-5, the complete variable domain reads DVKVTQSSRYLVKRTGEKVFLECVQDMDHENMFWYRQDPGLGLRLIYFSYDVKMKEKGDIPEGYSVSREKKERFSLILESASTNQTSMYLCASTDRGSNQPQHFGDGTRLSIL.